This T cell receptor beta chain originates from a study of identical twins (dated by TCRdb to the mid-2010s). A note on the overall study: TCR alpha and beta repertoires from monozygotic twins, unrelated adults of various ages and cord blood were deep-sequenced to test whether fetal clonotypes persist. To rule out contamination, replicate twin experiments were performed at different times with different library preparation protocols. Results the study describes overall, beyond this receptor: Compared with coincidental sharing between unrelated individuals, out-of-frame TCR alpha sequences shared between twins showed an excess of sequences with low generation probability. In beta out-of-frame sequences, excess twin sharing was weaker, because having fewer shared sequences lowered the signal-to-noise ratio. Zero-insertion analyses could be partly confounded by invariant T cells such as MAIT and iNKT, although diverse VJ usage argued against such confounding for most clonotypes. Because the same donors could not be followed over many years, the conclusions depended on cross-sectional statistical analysis. Out-of-frame TCR alpha sharing in monozygotic twins was systematically underestimated by recombination models, whereas sharing between unrelated individuals was in agreement with the recombination models. Fewer insertions were carried by abundant cord blood beta clonotypes, a similar but weaker trend appeared in young adult naive repertoires, and no such trend appeared in memory repertoires.

The germline ends are 8 bases apart after V is trimmed by 3 bases and J by 2 bases. From cysteine to phenylalanine, the CDR3 is 14 amino acids long. Only the CDR3 part of the read is kept: 42 bases, read in frame from the first base. Sequences LGHNA (CDR1) and YSLEER (CDR2) are obtained from the germline V gene. This clonotype occurred a few times. Its antigen specificity is not known. Base qualities are missing; no much larger clone stands one base away. The method behind the library was 5' RACE. The listed sequencing device is Illumina HiSeq 2000. A universal primer binding site was added through template switching, and the final cDNA carried a unique molecular identifier so that TCR cDNA molecules could be counted accurately. Specific primers in the conserved constant-segment region were used to synthesize first-strand cDNA for TCR alpha and beta chains. To control for contamination, every cDNA library carried two barcodes: a SMART-Mk sample barcode plus Illumina barcodes. TruSeq adapter sequences along with Illumina sample barcodes were introduced in two successive PCR steps. TCR alpha and beta cDNA libraries were sequenced on the Illumina HiSeq platform with custom primers. The study's processing was this. MiGEC was used to process raw reads and extract unique molecular identifiers, and MiXCR was used to find CDR3 positions. For each individual, recombination models were inferred using an EM algorithm with the repgenHMM and IGoR tools. The tcR package in R was used for shared clonotype analysis, with sharing normalized by the product of cloneset sizes. To study raw recombination without the effects of thymic and clonal selection, out-of-frame nonproductive sequences were analyzed. TCRdb's own reprocessing of the public reads used fastp at Q25 and MiXCR and kept productive beta chains. Every entry covers one CDR3 protein and lists the most common genes and DNA from its rows. TCRdb, not the authors, supplied the V and J calls. The sample table lists about 690,000 distinct CDR3 sequences, roughly 20% of them with a count of one. Jointly, the top ten make up over 4% of the sample.

Every donor in the study was a healthy Caucasian. Three pairs of female monozygotic twins, all aged about 18 to 29 years, made up the twin cohort. The RNA used for TCR libraries was isolated from peripheral blood mononuclear cells. Another study also made use of these data, one on T cells expressing NK-cell markers. Reported in the second study: Seven to nine donors provided sorted CD3+CD56+NKG2C+, CD3+CD56+NKG2C- and CD3+CD56-NKG2C+ T-cell subsets, whose TCR beta-chain repertoires were profiled. Among the eight sequenced donors, only one was HCMV-seronegative, while the other seven were HCMV-seropositive. To restrict sorting to alphabetaTCR-expressing T cells, an anti-gammadeltaTCR antibody was added in several experiments. For about 6 donors, the dominant CD3+CD56+NKG2C+ clonotypes were among the top 10 CD8+ clonotypes and accounted for about 1.0-8% of CD8+ T cells. Those dominant clonotypes were again the most abundant among CD3+CD56-NKG2C+ cells in several donors, at roughly 25-60.1%. Whether the expanded NKG2C-expressing T cell clones were specific for HCMV antigens was left unclear. The study sequenced eight donors, all healthy volunteers chosen at random: three men and five women. To determine HCMV serostatus, a commercial ELISA kit was used to detect HCMV-specific IgG in serum. For about 6 donors, unsorted PBMC were also used to sequence bulk peripheral blood T-cell repertoires. Reads were demultiplexed and grouped by UMI with MIGEC, and clonotypes were assembled and quantified with MiTCR. To exclude erroneous sequences, only TCR cDNA sequences supported by at least two reads were retained. The tcR package was used for downstream repertoire analysis, with clonotypes matched between fractions based on CDR3 nucleotide sequence plus V segment. VDJmatch was used to annotate antigen specificity against VDJdb, with one amino acid substitution in CDR3 allowed.

The V and J genes are TRBV4-3 and TRBJ2-1; the D element might be TRBD1 or TRBD2, as each aligns at 6 bases. This receptor was identified in a young woman in good health. What was sequenced was PBMCs. This receptor has the CDR3 CASSQRDTYNEQFF. The base sequence is TGCGCCAGCAGCCAGCGGGACACCTACAATGAGCAGTTCTTC.